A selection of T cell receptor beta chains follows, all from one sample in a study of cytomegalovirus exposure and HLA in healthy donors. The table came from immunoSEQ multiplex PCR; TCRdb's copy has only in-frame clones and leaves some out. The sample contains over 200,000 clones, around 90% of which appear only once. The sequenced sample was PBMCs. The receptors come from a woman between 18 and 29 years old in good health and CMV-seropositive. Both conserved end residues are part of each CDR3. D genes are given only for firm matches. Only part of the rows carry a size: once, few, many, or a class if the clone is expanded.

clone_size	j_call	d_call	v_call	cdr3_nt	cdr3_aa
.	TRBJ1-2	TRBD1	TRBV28	TGTGCCAGCAGTTTAGTTGGGACAGGGGCGTATGGCTACACCTTC	CASSLVGTGAYGYTF
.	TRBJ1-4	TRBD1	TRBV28	TGTGCCAGCAGTTTATTCGGACAGGGGGATGAAAAACTGTTTTTT	CASSLFGQGDEKLFF
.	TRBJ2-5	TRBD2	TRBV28	TGTGCCAGCAGATTAGCGGGAGTAAGCGAGACCCAGTACTTC	CASRLAGVSETQYF
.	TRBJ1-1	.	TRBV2	TGTGCCAGCAGTGTATCGGGGGTCGAGGCTTTCTTT	CASSVSGVEAFF
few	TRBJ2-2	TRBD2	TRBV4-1	TGCTCTCGGGGGGGGAGCACCGGGGAGCTGTTTTTT	CSRGGSTGELFF
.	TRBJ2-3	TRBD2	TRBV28	TGTGCCAGCAGTTGGACTAGCGGTTACACAGATACGCAGTATTTT	CASSWTSGYTDTQYF
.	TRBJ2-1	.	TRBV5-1	TGCGCCAGCAGCTTGGGACTACAAAATGAGCAGTTCTTC	CASSLGLQNEQFF
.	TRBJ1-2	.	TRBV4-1	TGCGCCAGCAGCCAAGATCGGGGAGGGAGGGGGGGCTACACCTTC	CASSQDRGGRGGYTF
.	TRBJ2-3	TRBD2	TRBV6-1	TGTGCCAGCAGTGGGCGGGAGGGCCAAGATACGCAGTATTTT	CASSGREGQDTQYF
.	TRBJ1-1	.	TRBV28	TGTGCCAGCGGCACGGGGAGACGTTTAGAAGCTTTCTTT	CASGTGRRLEAFF
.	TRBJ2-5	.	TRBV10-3	TGTGCCATCAGTGGGCAGGGAGAGACCCAGTACTTC	CAISGQGETQYF
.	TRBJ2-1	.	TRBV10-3	TGTGCCATCAGTGAGACAGGTGGCTACAATGAGCAGTTCTTC	CAISETGGYNEQFF
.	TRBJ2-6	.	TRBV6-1	TGTGCCTCCTGTATCTCTGGGGCCAACGTCCTGACTTTC	CASCISGANVLTF
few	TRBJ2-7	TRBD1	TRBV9	TGTGCCAGCAGCCCCCGTCATCCCGGGACAGACTACGAGCAGTACTTC	CASSPRHPGTDYEQYF
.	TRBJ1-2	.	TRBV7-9	TGTGCCAGCAGCTTAAGAGATTTCGCTGGCTATGGCTACACCTTC	CASSLRDFAGYGYTF
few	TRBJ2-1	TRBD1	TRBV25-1	TGTGCCAGCAGTACCCAACAGGGGGCGGCATCCTACAATGAGCAGTTCTTC	CASSTQQGAASYNEQFF
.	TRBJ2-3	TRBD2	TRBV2	TGTGCCAGCACGCGGGAGGCCCACACAGATACGCAGTATTTT	CASTREAHTDTQYF
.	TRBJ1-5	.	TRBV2	TGTGCCAGCAGTGATGTAGTCCTGTATAGCAATCAGCCCCAGCATTTT	CASSDVVLYSNQPQHF
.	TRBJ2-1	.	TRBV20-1	TGCAGTGCTATTACCTACAATGAGCAGTTCTTC	CSAITYNEQFF
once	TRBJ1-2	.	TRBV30	TGTGCCTGCCCAGAAGTGGGGGCATTTGGCTACACCTTC	CACPEVGAFGYTF
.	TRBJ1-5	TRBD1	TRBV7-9	TGTGCCAGCAGCTTAGAGGGGGCCGTCAATCAGCCCCAGCATTTT	CASSLEGAVNQPQHF
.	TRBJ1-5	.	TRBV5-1	TGCGCCAGCAGCTTGGATAGCGATCAGCCCCAGCATTTT	CASSLDSDQPQHF
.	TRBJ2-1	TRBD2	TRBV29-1	TGCAGCGTTGAAGTGGGACTAGCCGAAACCGTGGATGAGCAGTTCTTC	CSVEVGLAETVDEQFF
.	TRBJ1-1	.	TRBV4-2	TGTGCCAGCCGTTACATCTCAGGAATGAACACTGAAGCTTTCTTT	CASRYISGMNTEAFF
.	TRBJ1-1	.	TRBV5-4	TGTGCCAGCACTTCATCACGGTTGTCCGAAGCTTTCTTT	CASTSSRLSEAFF
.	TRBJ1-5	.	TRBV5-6	TGTGCCAGCAGCTTGACCGGACAGCTCAATCAGCCCCAGCATTTT	CASSLTGQLNQPQHF
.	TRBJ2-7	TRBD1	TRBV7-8	TGTGCCAGCAGCTTACAGGGGGCCCACGAGCAGTACTTC	CASSLQGAHEQYF
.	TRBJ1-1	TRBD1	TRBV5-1	TGCGCCAGCAGCTTGACAGGGGGCACGAACACTGAAGCTTTCTTT	CASSLTGGTNTEAFF
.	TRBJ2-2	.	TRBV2	TGTGCCAGCAGTGGAAACACAGACACCGGGGAGCTGTTTTTT	CASSGNTDTGELFF
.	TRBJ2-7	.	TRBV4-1	TGCGCCAGCAGCCAAGTGGGAGGAGGTGGGTCCTACGAGCAGTACTTC	CASSQVGGGGSYEQYF
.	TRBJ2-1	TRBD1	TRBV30	TGTGCCTGGACGTCGGGACAGGTGACAAATGAGCAGTTCTTC	CAWTSGQVTNEQFF
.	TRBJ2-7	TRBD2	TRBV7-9	TGTGCCAGCAGCTTATCCGCGGGAGGGCAAAACGAGCAGTACTTC	CASSLSAGGQNEQYF
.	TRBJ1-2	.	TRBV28	TGTGCCAGCAGTTTGCCAGGTCTGCCCGGCGGCTACACCTTC	CASSLPGLPGGYTF
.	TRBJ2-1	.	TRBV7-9	TGTGCCAGCAGCTTCCGCAAAAGGGGCAATGAGCAGTTCTTC	CASSFRKRGNEQFF
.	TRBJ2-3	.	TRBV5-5	TGTGCCAGCAGCAGGGACTCCAGAAGAGATACGCAGTATTTT	CASSRDSRRDTQYF
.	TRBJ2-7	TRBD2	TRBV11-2	TGTGCCAGCAGCTTGACTAGCGGGAGAGGCGAGCAGTACTTC	CASSLTSGRGEQYF
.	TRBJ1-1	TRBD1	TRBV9	TGTGCCAGCAGCCTAACAGGGGGGATGACTGAAGCTTTCTTT	CASSLTGGMTEAFF
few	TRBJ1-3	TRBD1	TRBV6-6	TGTGCCAGCAGTTACGGACAGGGTGGAAACACCATATATTTT	CASSYGQGGNTIYF
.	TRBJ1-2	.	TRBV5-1	TGCGCCAGCAGCTTGGCCGGTAACAGGGTCTCTGGCTACACCTTC	CASSLAGNRVSGYTF
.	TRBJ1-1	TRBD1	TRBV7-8	TGTGCCAGCAGCTATACAGGGGGGAACACTGAAGCTTTCTTT	CASSYTGGNTEAFF
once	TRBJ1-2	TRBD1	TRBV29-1	TGCAGCGTTGATGAGGGGGCGAAGACAAACTATGGCTACACCTTC	CSVDEGAKTNYGYTF
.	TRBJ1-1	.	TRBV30	TGTGCCTGGGTTCGACAGCAGAACACTGAAGCTTTCTTT	CAWVRQQNTEAFF
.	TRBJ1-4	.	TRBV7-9	TGTGCCAGCAGCTTGCCGACGGAGGAAAATGAAAAACTGTTTTTT	CASSLPTEENEKLFF
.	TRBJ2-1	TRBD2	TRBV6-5	TGTGCCAGCAGTTACGGGACTAGATGGAATGAGCAGTTCTTC	CASSYGTRWNEQFF
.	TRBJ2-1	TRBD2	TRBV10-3	TGTGCCATCAGTGAAACTAGCGGGAGCTGGGAGCAGTTCTTC	CAISETSGSWEQFF
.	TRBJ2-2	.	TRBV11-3	TGTGCCAGCAGTCCAGGACCAGACAGGATCACCGGGGAGCTGTTTTTT	CASSPGPDRITGELFF
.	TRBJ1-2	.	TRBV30	TGTGCCTGGAGTGTAGCGGGCGGTGGCTACACCTTC	CAWSVAGGGYTF